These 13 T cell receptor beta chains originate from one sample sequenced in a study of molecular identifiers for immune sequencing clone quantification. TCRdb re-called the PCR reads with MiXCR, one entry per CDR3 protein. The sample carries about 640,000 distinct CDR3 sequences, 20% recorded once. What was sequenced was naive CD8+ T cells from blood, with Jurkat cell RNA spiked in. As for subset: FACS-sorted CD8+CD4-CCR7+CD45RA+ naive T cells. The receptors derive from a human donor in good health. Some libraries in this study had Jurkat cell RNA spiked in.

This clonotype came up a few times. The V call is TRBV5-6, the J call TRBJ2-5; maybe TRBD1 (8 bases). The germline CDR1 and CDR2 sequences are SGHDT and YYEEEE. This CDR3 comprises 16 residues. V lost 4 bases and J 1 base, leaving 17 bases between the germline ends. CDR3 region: CASSTDREGIQETQYF. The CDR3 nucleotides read TGTGCCAGCAGCACGGACAGGGAGGGTATCCAAGAGACCCAGTACTTC.

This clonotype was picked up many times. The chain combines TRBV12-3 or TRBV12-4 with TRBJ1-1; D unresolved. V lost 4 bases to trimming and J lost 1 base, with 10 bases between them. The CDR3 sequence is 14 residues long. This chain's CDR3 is CASSSTAANTEAFF. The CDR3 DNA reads TGTGCCAGCAGTTCGACGGCAGCGAACACTGAAGCTTTCTTT.

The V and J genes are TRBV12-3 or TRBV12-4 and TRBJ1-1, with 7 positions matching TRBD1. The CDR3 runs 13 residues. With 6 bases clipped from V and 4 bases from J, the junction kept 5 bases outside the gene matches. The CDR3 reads CASREGQLTEAFF. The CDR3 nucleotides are TGTGCCAGCAGGGAGGGACAGCTCACTGAAGCTTTCTTT.

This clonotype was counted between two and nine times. CDR3 nucleotide sequence: TGTGCCACCAAACACCAGGGAAACACCGGGGAGCTGTTTTTT. This sequence encodes CATKHQGNTGELFF. V and J are TRBV7-9 and TRBJ2-2, with a tentative D call TRBD1 (5 bases). Trimming left V 10 bases short and J 2 bases short, with 14 bases between. The CDR3 extends over 14 amino acids. Per germline, CDR1 SEHNR and CDR2 FQNEAQ (reference sequence).

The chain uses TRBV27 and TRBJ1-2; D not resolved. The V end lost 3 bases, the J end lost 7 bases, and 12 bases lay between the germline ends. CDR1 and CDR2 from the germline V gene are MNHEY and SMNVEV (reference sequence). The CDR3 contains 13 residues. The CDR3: CASSFSRLRGYTF. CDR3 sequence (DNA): TGTGCCAGCAGTTTTTCCAGACTACGTGGCTACACCTTC.

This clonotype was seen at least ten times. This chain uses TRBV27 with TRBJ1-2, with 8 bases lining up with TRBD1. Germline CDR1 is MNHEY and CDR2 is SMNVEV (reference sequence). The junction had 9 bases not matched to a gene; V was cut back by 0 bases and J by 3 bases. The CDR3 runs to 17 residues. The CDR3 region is CASSLSSPPGGDYGYTF. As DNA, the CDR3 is TGTGCCAGCAGTTTATCGTCCCCACCAGGGGGCGACTATGGCTACACCTTC.

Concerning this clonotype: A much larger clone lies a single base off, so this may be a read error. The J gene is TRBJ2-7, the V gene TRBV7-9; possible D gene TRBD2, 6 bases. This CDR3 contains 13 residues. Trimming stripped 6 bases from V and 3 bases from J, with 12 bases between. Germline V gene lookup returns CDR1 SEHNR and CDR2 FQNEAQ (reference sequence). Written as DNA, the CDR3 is TGTGCCAGCAGAGGAGACGGGGGCTACGAGCAGTACTTC. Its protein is CASRGDGGYEQYF.

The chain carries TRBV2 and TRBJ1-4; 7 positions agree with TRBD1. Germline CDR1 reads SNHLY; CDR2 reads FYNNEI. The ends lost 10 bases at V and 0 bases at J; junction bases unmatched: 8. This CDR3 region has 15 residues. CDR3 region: CATQDRMTTNEKLFF. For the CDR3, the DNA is TGTGCCACTCAGGACAGGATGACAACTAATGAAAAACTGTTTTTT.

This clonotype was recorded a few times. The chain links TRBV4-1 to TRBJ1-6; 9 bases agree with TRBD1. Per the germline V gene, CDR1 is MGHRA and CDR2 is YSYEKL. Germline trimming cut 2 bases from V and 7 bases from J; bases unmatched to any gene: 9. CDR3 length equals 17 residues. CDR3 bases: TGCGCCAGCAGCCAACTCCCGGGACAGGGTTCAAATTCACCCCTCCACTTT. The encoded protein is CASSQLPGQGSNSPLHF.

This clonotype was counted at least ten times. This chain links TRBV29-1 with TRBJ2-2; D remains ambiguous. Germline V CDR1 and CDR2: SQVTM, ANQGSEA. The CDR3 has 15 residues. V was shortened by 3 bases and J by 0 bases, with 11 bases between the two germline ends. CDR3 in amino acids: CSVDPAGTNTGELFF. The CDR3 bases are TGCAGCGTTGATCCTGCTGGGACGAACACCGGGGAGCTGTTTTTT.

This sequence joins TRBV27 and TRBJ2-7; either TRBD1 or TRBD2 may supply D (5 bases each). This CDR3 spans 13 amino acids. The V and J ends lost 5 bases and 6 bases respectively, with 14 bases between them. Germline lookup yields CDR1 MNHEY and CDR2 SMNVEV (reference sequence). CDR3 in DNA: TGTGCCAGCAGTATTCTTTGGGGGACCGAGCAGTACTTC. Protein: CASSILWGTEQYF.

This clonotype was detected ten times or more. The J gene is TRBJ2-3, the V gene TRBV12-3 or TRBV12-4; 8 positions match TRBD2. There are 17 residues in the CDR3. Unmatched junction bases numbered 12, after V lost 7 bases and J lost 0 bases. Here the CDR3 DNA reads TGTGCCAGCAAAAACAGCCGAGCGGGGGCCAGCACAGATACGCAGTATTTT. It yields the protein CASKNSRAGASTDTQYF.

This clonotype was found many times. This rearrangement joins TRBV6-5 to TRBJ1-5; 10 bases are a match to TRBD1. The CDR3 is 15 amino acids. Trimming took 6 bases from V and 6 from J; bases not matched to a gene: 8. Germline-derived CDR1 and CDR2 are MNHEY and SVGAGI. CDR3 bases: TGTGCCAGCAGCCCCGGGACAGGGGACTTTCAGCCCCAGCATTTT. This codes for CASSPGTGDFQPQHF.